Listed below are T cell receptor beta chains from one sample, sequenced in a study of blood T cell repertoires in COVID-19. Sequencing used immunoSEQ multiplex PCR; TCRdb keeps in-frame clones, though not all of them. The sample has tens of thousands of clones; more than 75% are singletons. Sequenced input: peripheral blood. Receptors were obtained from a human donor in a cohort sampled during active COVID-19. The CDR3 runs from the conserved cysteine through the conserved F or W. Fields, in order: J gene, D gene, clone size, V gene, CDR3 protein, CDR3 DNA. The D gene is left open where the match is weak. Size values are once, few and many counts, or a class for expanded clones, and some rows have none.

J: TRBJ2-1; D: TRBD2; size: -; V: TRBV30; CDR3: CAWGPGTSGSLSSYNEQFF; DNA: TGTGCCTGGGGTCCCGGGACTAGCGGGTCCCTATCCTCCTACAATGAGCAGTTCTTC
J: TRBJ1-1; D: -; size: -; V: TRBV5-5; CDR3: CASSLGLARAAFF; DNA: TGTGCCAGCAGCTTGGGGCTAGCAAGGGCAGCTTTCTTT
J: TRBJ1-1; D: -; size: -; V: TRBV3-1/TRBV3-2; CDR3: CASSQGRRNTEAFF; DNA: TGTGCCAGCAGCCAAGGTCGGAGGAACACTGAAGCTTTCTTT
J: TRBJ2-1; D: TRBD2; size: -; V: TRBV19; CDR3: CASRRGSGGNEQFF; DNA: TGTGCCAGTCGTCGGGGTAGCGGGGGCAATGAGCAGTTCTTC
J: TRBJ2-7; D: -; size: -; V: TRBV5-4; CDR3: CASSRDSLFTYEQYF; DNA: TGTGCCAGCAGCCGCGACAGCCTATTCACCTACGAGCAGTACTTC
J: TRBJ1-6; D: TRBD1; size: -; V: TRBV7-9; CDR3: CASSRGQNNSPLHF; DNA: TGTGCCAGCAGCCGGGGACAGAATAATTCACCCCTCCACTTT
J: TRBJ1-5; D: -; size: -; V: TRBV6-2/TRBV6-3; CDR3: CASSYSLGSPKQPQHF; DNA: TGTGCCAGCAGTTACTCCCTTGGTTCTCCTAAGCAGCCCCAGCATTTT
J: TRBJ2-4; D: -; size: -; V: TRBV6-5; CDR3: CASSYSSGGGKNIQYF; DNA: TGTGCCAGCAGTTACTCGTCCGGGGGAGGCAAAAACATTCAGTACTTC
J: TRBJ1-4; D: -; size: -; V: TRBV19; CDR3: CAKPSSATNEKLFF; DNA: TGTGCCAAACCCAGCAGCGCAACTAATGAAAAACTGTTTTTT
J: TRBJ2-1; D: -; size: few; V: TRBV7-2; CDR3: CASTLAASSYNEQFF; DNA: TGTGCCAGCACTTTAGCGGCCAGCTCCTACAATGAGCAGTTCTTC
J: TRBJ2-1; D: TRBD1; size: -; V: TRBV7-6; CDR3: CASSPETGSYNEQFF; DNA: TGTGCCAGCAGCCCTGAGACAGGGTCCTACAATGAGCAGTTCTTC
J: TRBJ1-1; D: -; size: -; V: TRBV6-5; CDR3: CASMGSMNTEAFF; DNA: TGTGCCAGCATGGGCAGCATGAACACTGAAGCTTTCTTT
J: TRBJ2-6; D: -; size: -; V: TRBV7-9; CDR3: CASSLVLGGSSGANVLTF; DNA: TGTGCCAGCAGCTTAGTTCTAGGGGGTTCCTCTGGGGCCAACGTCCTGACTTTC
J: TRBJ2-2; D: TRBD1; size: few; V: TRBV6-6; CDR3: CASSRGTGLTGELFF; DNA: TGTGCCAGCAGTCGAGGGACAGGGTTAACCGGGGAGCTGTTTTTT
J: TRBJ1-1; D: TRBD1; size: -; V: TRBV4-1; CDR3: CASSHLDRLNTEAFF; DNA: TGCGCCAGCAGCCACCTGGACAGGCTGAACACTGAAGCTTTCTTT
J: TRBJ2-6; D: -; size: once; V: TRBV5-4; CDR3: CASSLSGRETVSGANVLTF; DNA: TGTGCCAGCAGCTTGAGTGGTCGAGAAACTGTCTCTGGGGCCAACGTCCTGACTTTC
J: TRBJ1-3; D: -; size: -; V: TRBV7-9; CDR3: CASSLDGPGRSNTIYF; DNA: TGTGCCAGCAGCTTAGATGGCCCGGGGAGGTCGAACACCATATATTTT
J: TRBJ2-1; D: -; size: -; V: TRBV10-1; CDR3: CASSDPAGLLNEQFF; DNA: TGCGCCAGCAGTGACCCCGCGGGACTCCTCAATGAGCAGTTCTTC
J: TRBJ2-3; D: TRBD2; size: -; V: TRBV15; CDR3: CATGAGNTDTQYF; DNA: TGTGCCACGGGAGCGGGGAATACAGATACGCAGTATTTT
J: TRBJ2-3; D: -; size: -; V: TRBV7-2; CDR3: CASSLGSDSQLSQYF; DNA: TGTGCCAGCAGCTTGGGCTCGGACAGTCAACTTTCGCAGTATTTT
J: TRBJ2-3; D: -; size: -; V: TRBV1; CDR3: CTSSQGGGADGTDTQYF; DNA: TGCACCAGCAGCCAAGGCGGGGGGGCCGATGGCACAGATACGCAGTATTTT
J: TRBJ1-3; D: -; size: -; V: TRBV28; CDR3: CASWEIGNTIYF; DNA: TGTGCCAGCTGGGAGATCGGAAACACCATATATTTT
J: TRBJ2-1; D: -; size: -; V: TRBV5-4; CDR3: CASSSARGSTYNEQFF; DNA: TGTGCCAGCAGCTCGGCCAGGGGCTCTACCTACAATGAGCAGTTCTTC
J: TRBJ1-3; D: -; size: -; V: TRBV3-1/TRBV3-2; CDR3: CASSQSGAGTSGNTIYF; DNA: TGTGCCAGCAGCCAATCAGGGGCCGGAACCTCTGGAAACACCATATATTTT
J: TRBJ2-5; D: TRBD1; size: -; V: TRBV7-2; CDR3: CASSLAGQGAETQYF; DNA: TGTGCCAGCAGCTTAGCCGGACAGGGGGCAGAGACCCAGTACTTC
J: TRBJ1-2; D: -; size: -; V: TRBV1; CDR3: CTSSQGTGGYGYTF; DNA: TGCACCAGCAGCCAAGGGACAGGGGGCTATGGCTACACCTTC
J: TRBJ1-5; D: -; size: -; V: TRBV19; CDR3: CASRPTGSNQPQHF; DNA: TGTGCCAGTAGACCGACGGGGAGCAATCAGCCCCAGCATTTT
J: TRBJ2-3; D: TRBD2; size: few; V: TRBV6-4; CDR3: CASSEKAGGSTDTQYF; DNA: TGTGCCAGCAGTGAAAAAGCGGGGGGATCCACAGATACGCAGTATTTT
J: TRBJ1-2; D: -; size: -; V: TRBV6-5; CDR3: CASTVQRDSYGYTF; DNA: TGTGCCAGCACCGTACAGCGGGATTCCTATGGCTACACCTTC
J: TRBJ1-5; D: -; size: -; V: TRBV15; CDR3: CATSRRAGNQPQHF; DNA: TGTGCCACCAGCAGAAGAGCGGGCAATCAGCCCCAGCATTTT
J: TRBJ2-2; D: TRBD2; size: -; V: TRBV6-1; CDR3: CASSESGGDTGELFF; DNA: TGTGCCAGCAGTGAGAGCGGGGGGGACACCGGGGAGCTGTTTTTT
J: TRBJ2-5; D: -; size: -; V: TRBV5-6; CDR3: CASSLWGTGETQYF; DNA: TGTGCCAGCAGCTTATGGGGGACTGGGGAGACCCAGTACTTC
J: TRBJ2-3; D: -; size: -; V: TRBV5-1; CDR3: CASSTPPVGGPDVSTDTQYF; DNA: TGCGCCAGCAGCACCCCGCCGGTGGGGGGTCCGGATGTAAGCACAGATACGCAGTATTTT
J: TRBJ1-1; D: -; size: few; V: TRBV5-6; CDR3: CASSLGDRNTEAFF; DNA: TGTGCCAGCAGCTTGGGAGACAGGAACACTGAAGCTTTCTTT
J: TRBJ2-3; D: TRBD1; size: -; V: TRBV6-5; CDR3: CASSYGDRAGTDTQYF; DNA: TGTGCCAGCAGTTACGGGGACAGGGCGGGCACAGATACGCAGTATTTT
J: TRBJ2-5; D: -; size: -; V: TRBV19; CDR3: CASSIGPGMETQYF; DNA: TGTGCCAGTAGTATAGGCCCGGGGATGGAGACCCAGTACTTC
J: TRBJ2-2; D: TRBD1; size: -; V: TRBV28; CDR3: CASSPYWDRGVNTGELFF; DNA: TGTGCCAGCAGTCCATATTGGGACAGGGGGGTCAACACCGGGGAGCTGTTTTTT
J: TRBJ1-6; D: -; size: few; V: TRBV2; CDR3: CASSSEQVNNSPLHF; DNA: TGTGCCAGCAGTTCTGAACAGGTCAATAATTCACCCCTCCACTTT
J: TRBJ1-2; D: TRBD1; size: -; V: TRBV29-1; CDR3: CSVVSSGQGAFGYTF; DNA: TGCAGCGTTGTCTCCTCTGGGCAGGGGGCTTTCGGCTACACCTTC
J: TRBJ2-7; D: TRBD1; size: -; V: TRBV18; CDR3: CASSPPKPADRGYEQYF; DNA: TGTGCCAGCTCACCACCGAAGCCTGCGGACAGGGGCTACGAGCAGTACTTC
J: TRBJ2-2; D: -; size: -; V: TRBV3-1/TRBV3-2; CDR3: CASSRSMGDGELFF; DNA: TGTGCCAGCAGCCGGTCGATGGGAGACGGGGAGCTGTTTTTT
J: TRBJ2-1; D: TRBD2; size: once; V: TRBV10-3; CDR3: CAIRGLAGTYNEQFF; DNA: TGTGCCATCAGGGGACTAGCGGGGACCTACAATGAGCAGTTCTTC
J: TRBJ2-3; D: TRBD2; size: -; V: TRBV5-4; CDR3: CAQQRGLGSTDTQYF; DNA: TGTGCCCAACAGAGGGGACTAGGTAGCACAGATACGCAGTATTTT
J: TRBJ2-1; D: TRBD1; size: -; V: TRBV14; CDR3: CASSQDRTGYNEQFF; DNA: TGTGCCAGCAGCCAAGATAGGACAGGGTACAATGAGCAGTTCTTC
J: TRBJ1-4; D: -; size: -; V: TRBV7-9; CDR3: CASSFGGEGLGEKLFF; DNA: TGTGCCAGCAGCTTCGGAGGGGAAGGTTTAGGTGAAAAACTGTTTTTT
J: TRBJ2-3; D: -; size: -; V: TRBV12-3/TRBV12-4; CDR3: CASSLGGDTQYF; DNA: TGTGCCAGCAGCTTGGGGGGAGATACGCAGTATTTT
J: TRBJ1-3; D: TRBD1; size: -; V: TRBV7-9; CDR3: CASSPDRALANTIYF; DNA: TGTGCCAGCAGCCCGGACAGGGCATTAGCAAACACCATATATTTT
J: TRBJ1-4; D: TRBD1; size: -; V: TRBV18; CDR3: CASSTGLNEKLFF; DNA: TGTGCCAGCTCGACAGGGCTTAATGAAAAACTGTTTTTT
J: TRBJ2-3; D: -; size: -; V: TRBV7-9; CDR3: CASSFLGGVDTQYF; DNA: TGTGCCAGCAGCTTCCTTGGGGGCGTGGATACGCAGTATTTT
J: TRBJ2-3; D: -; size: -; V: TRBV5-1; CDR3: CASSLQGTDTQYF; DNA: TGCGCCAGCAGCTTACAGGGAACAGATACGCAGTATTTT
J: TRBJ1-2; D: -; size: -; V: TRBV6-5; CDR3: CASRPLGGHGYTF; DNA: TGTGCCAGCAGGCCACTCGGGGGTCATGGCTACACCTTC
J: TRBJ2-5; D: TRBD2; size: once; V: TRBV7-9; CDR3: CASSPLYWTSGGEETQYF; DNA: TGTGCCAGCAGCCCACTATACTGGACTAGCGGGGGGGAAGAGACCCAGTACTTC
J: TRBJ2-1; D: -; size: -; V: TRBV5-1; CDR3: CASSFGRGPYNEQFF; DNA: TGCGCCAGCAGCTTTGGCAGGGGACCCTACAATGAGCAGTTCTTC